The rows below give T cell receptor beta chains drawn from one sample of a study of TIL therapy for anti-PD-1-resistant metastatic lung cancer. The table came from immunoSEQ multiplex PCR; TCRdb's copy has only in-frame clones and leaves some out. The data hold about 50,000 clones, with approximately 70% observed a single time. The sample was tumor tissue, taken at baseline. The receptors originated from a person aged 25 to 85 with non-small cell lung cancer. Both conserved end residues are part of each CDR3. Size tells how often a clone was seen (once, few, many) or the class of an expanded clone, and some rows leave it out.

J gene: TRBJ1-3; V gene: TRBV7-9; clone size: NA; CDR3 protein: CASSISGRVTGNTIYF
J gene: TRBJ2-7; V gene: TRBV7-2; clone size: NA; CDR3 protein: CASSQQRGAYEQYF
J gene: TRBJ2-3; V gene: TRBV29-1; clone size: NA; CDR3 protein: CSVEGGSSDTQYF
J gene: TRBJ2-3; V gene: TRBV14; clone size: NA; CDR3 protein: CASSQDLTDTQYF
J gene: TRBJ1-3; V gene: TRBV9; clone size: NA; CDR3 protein: CASSVVGEIRNTIYF
J gene: TRBJ2-7; V gene: TRBV5-1; clone size: NA; CDR3 protein: CASSLDRGSDEQYF
J gene: TRBJ2-7; V gene: TRBV5-1; clone size: once; CDR3 protein: CASSSHTYEQYF
J gene: TRBJ1-2; V gene: TRBV7-8; clone size: NA; CDR3 protein: CASSLSTGGGTGYTF
J gene: TRBJ1-6; V gene: TRBV14; clone size: NA; CDR3 protein: CASSQIGTGGAWSPLHF
J gene: TRBJ1-1; V gene: TRBV6-1; clone size: NA; CDR3 protein: CASSVGRSTEAFF
J gene: TRBJ2-3; V gene: TRBV6-4; clone size: few; CDR3 protein: CASSGGTGSTDTQYF
J gene: TRBJ2-2; V gene: TRBV5-1; clone size: NA; CDR3 protein: CASSLDAGGPGGELFF
J gene: TRBJ1-5; V gene: TRBV28; clone size: few; CDR3 protein: CASTIRGQGNQPQHF
J gene: TRBJ1-2; V gene: TRBV29-1; clone size: NA; CDR3 protein: CSVTQGQINYGYTF
J gene: TRBJ1-1; V gene: TRBV6-1; clone size: NA; CDR3 protein: CASKDRGNEAFF
J gene: TRBJ1-1; V gene: TRBV2; clone size: NA; CDR3 protein: CASRTVNTEAFF
J gene: TRBJ1-2; V gene: TRBV2; clone size: few; CDR3 protein: CATRVWLYGYTF
J gene: TRBJ2-2; V gene: TRBV18; clone size: NA; CDR3 protein: CASSPSSVSGTYTGELFF
J gene: TRBJ2-3; V gene: TRBV4-3; clone size: NA; CDR3 protein: CASSQDSGYTQYF
J gene: TRBJ2-7; V gene: TRBV6-6; clone size: NA; CDR3 protein: CASTQRASGSYEQYF
J gene: TRBJ2-7; V gene: TRBV18; clone size: NA; CDR3 protein: CASSPRTGNSYEQYF
J gene: TRBJ1-2; V gene: TRBV6-1; clone size: NA; CDR3 protein: CAIERDGAYGYTF
J gene: TRBJ2-7; V gene: TRBV28; clone size: NA; CDR3 protein: CASRIGAQTYEQYF
J gene: TRBJ1-2; V gene: TRBV5-1; clone size: NA; CDR3 protein: CASTDAGTAALSGYGYTF
J gene: TRBJ1-1; V gene: TRBV2; clone size: once; CDR3 protein: CASSGQQGWTEAFF
J gene: TRBJ2-7; V gene: TRBV5-6; clone size: NA; CDR3 protein: CASSVPGQGLHEQYF
J gene: TRBJ2-3; V gene: TRBV18; clone size: few; CDR3 protein: CASSQLAVRDTQYF
J gene: TRBJ1-2; V gene: TRBV15; clone size: NA; CDR3 protein: CATTIGGPDSYGYTF
J gene: TRBJ2-7; V gene: TRBV21-1; clone size: few; CDR3 protein: CASSPRVSSYEQYF
J gene: TRBJ1-2; V gene: TRBV11-2; clone size: NA; CDR3 protein: CASSLVGGILTYGYTF
J gene: TRBJ2-7; V gene: TRBV5-6; clone size: NA; CDR3 protein: CASSPSGGRRSYEQYF
J gene: TRBJ1-2; V gene: TRBV25-1; clone size: NA; CDR3 protein: CASSENRGGPSNYGYTF
J gene: TRBJ2-1; V gene: TRBV5-6; clone size: NA; CDR3 protein: CASSMDRDNEQFF
J gene: TRBJ2-2; V gene: TRBV7-8; clone size: NA; CDR3 protein: CASSYLPWRESTGELFF
J gene: TRBJ2-7; V gene: TRBV5-5; clone size: NA; CDR3 protein: CASSLGGTSGSRAEQYF
J gene: TRBJ2-1; V gene: TRBV15; clone size: NA; CDR3 protein: CATSRGSRGGNEQFF
J gene: TRBJ2-3; V gene: TRBV7-3; clone size: NA; CDR3 protein: CASSPKGLAGGFTDTQYF
J gene: TRBJ1-2; V gene: TRBV6-5; clone size: NA; CDR3 protein: CASSFDQGAQGYTF
J gene: TRBJ2-7; V gene: TRBV6-5; clone size: NA; CDR3 protein: CASSYGFGDVKYF
J gene: TRBJ2-5; V gene: TRBV19; clone size: NA; CDR3 protein: CASNSGTLEETQYF
J gene: TRBJ2-1; V gene: TRBV7-7; clone size: few; CDR3 protein: CASSLAPVSSYNEQFF
J gene: TRBJ1-1; V gene: TRBV28; clone size: once; CDR3 protein: CASSLQILNTEAFF
J gene: TRBJ2-7; V gene: TRBV5-1; clone size: NA; CDR3 protein: CATPLEQYF
J gene: TRBJ2-2; V gene: TRBV19; clone size: few; CDR3 protein: CASSIPRQVTGELFF
J gene: TRBJ2-5; V gene: TRBV29-1; clone size: NA; CDR3 protein: CSVLEGAQTQYF
J gene: TRBJ1-2; V gene: TRBV15; clone size: many; CDR3 protein: CATSRDSRRTSVYGYTF
J gene: TRBJ1-5; V gene: TRBV7-2; clone size: NA; CDR3 protein: CASSQGGMSNQPQHF
J gene: TRBJ2-7; V gene: TRBV30; clone size: NA; CDR3 protein: CAWSQGAGGAPWNEQYF
J gene: TRBJ2-5; V gene: TRBV20-1; clone size: NA; CDR3 protein: CSASHETQYF
J gene: TRBJ2-7; V gene: TRBV19; clone size: NA; CDR3 protein: CASSMWEQGYEQYF
J gene: TRBJ2-7; V gene: TRBV6-5; clone size: NA; CDR3 protein: CASSRTSGSYEQYF
J gene: TRBJ2-1; V gene: TRBV13; clone size: few; CDR3 protein: CASSLPGLVQFF
J gene: TRBJ1-6; V gene: TRBV15; clone size: NA; CDR3 protein: CATSGMRNSPLHF